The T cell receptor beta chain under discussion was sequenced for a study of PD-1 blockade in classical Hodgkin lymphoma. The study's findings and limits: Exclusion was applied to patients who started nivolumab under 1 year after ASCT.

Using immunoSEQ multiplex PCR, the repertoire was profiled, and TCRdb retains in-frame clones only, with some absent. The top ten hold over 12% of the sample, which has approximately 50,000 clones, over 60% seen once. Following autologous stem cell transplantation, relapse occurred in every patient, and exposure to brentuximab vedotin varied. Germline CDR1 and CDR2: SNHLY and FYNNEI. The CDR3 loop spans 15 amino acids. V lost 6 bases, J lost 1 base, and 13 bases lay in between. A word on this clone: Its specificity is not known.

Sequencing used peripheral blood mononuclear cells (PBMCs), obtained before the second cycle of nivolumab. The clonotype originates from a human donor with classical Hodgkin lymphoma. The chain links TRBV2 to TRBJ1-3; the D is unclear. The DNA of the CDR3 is TGTGCCAGCAGGCTATCTCGGAATTCTGGAAACACCATATATTTT. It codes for CASRLSRNSGNTIYF.